There are many counts of the clone carrying this T cell receptor (beta chain). What it binds is not known. This sample is drawn from a study of beta chain features in type 1 diabetes. Study summary: Summed over all samples, the examined sorted cells came to roughly 110 million.

The authors reverse transcribed all of the isolated RNA, so sequencing captured expressed TCRB transcripts. This table comes from immunoSEQ multiplex PCR, and its TCRdb copy is limited to in-frame clones, with some not included. The table records over 100,000 clones, over 15% of them present only once. Points from the study as a whole: Moderately but significantly shorter TCRB CDR3s were found in Type 1 diabetes patients in all four CD4+ subsets. Highly expressing activated T cells could be over-counted with a cDNA template.

The CDR3 loop spans 14 amino acids. Germline CDR1 is LNHDA and CDR2 is SQIVND (reference sequence). Trimming at V came to 3 bases and at J to 10 bases, leaving 8 bases not matched to a gene. Central memory, naive, regulatory and stem cell-like memory CD4+ cells were sorted by CD45RO/CCR7/CD25/CD127/CD95/CD27. The gene calls are TRBV19 and TRBJ2-1; 8 bases fit TRBD2. Input material: central memory CD4+ T cells from blood. The TCR originated in a young man with type 1 diabetes. The DNA for the CDR3 is TGTGCCAGTAGTATGGCCGCGGCGGGAGGCGAGCAGTTCTTC. Its protein is CASSMAAAGGEQFF.